A selection of T cell receptor beta chains follows, all from one sample in a study of OX40 agonist ivuxolimab in advanced cancers. The repertoire was sequenced with immunoSEQ multiplex PCR; TCRdb's copy has only in-frame clones and lacks some. This table has roughly 36,000 clones, roughly 89% appearing once. The sample in question was CD4+ or CD8+ T cells sorted from blood, obtained in a trial of the OX40 agonist ivuxolimab. These receptors were obtained from an adult with an advanced solid tumor such as melanoma, head and neck, liver or kidney cancer. CDR3s include the opening cysteine and the closing phenylalanine or tryptophan.

v_gene | CDR3aa
TRBV19 | CASSHMNTEAFF
TRBV7-8 | CASSLGDTRNTEAFF
TRBV28 | CASSFTVGGTGQPQHF
TRBV6-6 | CASSPGDAGANVLTF
TRBV29-1 | CSVEGRINTEAFF
TRBV2 | CASSEGRQGLNTGELFF
TRBV5-1 | CASSSHGGPDTQYF
TRBV7-8 | CASSRGTSGGADTQYF
TRBV6-1 | CASSGDRLNTEAFF
TRBV9 | CASSVGYSETQYF
TRBV5-1 | CASSLGGTGHSNQPQHF
TRBV5-1 | CASSLTGRSHSGELFF
TRBV2 | CASGVEAISSYNEQFF
TRBV5-1 | CASRQGHEKLFF
TRBV10-3 | CAITTYRGQGGYTF
TRBV19 | CASSSPGLAGLYNEQFF
TRBV25-1 | CASSTPWYEQYF
TRBV12-5 | CASGFSGGAGETQYF
TRBV13 | CASSRPPRVSNEQFF
TRBV9 | CASSVGNGGGTDTQYF
TRBV10-3 | CAITSGESYEQYF
TRBV30 | CAWRLAGGNEQFF
TRBV7-8 | CASSATENQPQHF
TRBV10-3 | CAIRINTGELFF
TRBV6-5 | CASSYQLTNTGELFF
TRBV27 | CASSSLKRFTGELFF
TRBV10-3 | CAISESTGRTGELFF
TRBV30 | CAWTGQGYGYTF
TRBV5-1 | CASSLAGSFNEKLFF
TRBV5-1 | CASSLGGVNQPQHF
TRBV4-1 | CASSRGTAYEQYF
TRBV6-5 | CASSYRGGELFF
TRBV5-1 | CASSLIGGTKNIQYF
TRBV29-1 | CSVLRGMNEQFF
TRBV11-3 | CASSTRANRDRGSSGELFF
TRBV9 | CASSEGGYSNQPQHF
TRBV7-9 | CASSLARGGWGNQPQHF
TRBV10-1 | CASSGDRGEQYF
TRBV27 | CATRGTVGHTQYF
TRBV5-5 | CASSLASGTGVMPLHF
TRBV2 | CASSYVDSRLAGVGTDTQYF
TRBV15 | CATSNRAAGYEQYF
TRBV7-8 | CASSLARELTGELFF
TRBV18 | CASSPHNEQFF
TRBV27 | CASSLAPLRFPQYF
TRBV28 | CASSRLGPTDTQYF
TRBV19 | CASRIGGAEQFF
TRBV19 | CASSAGALSYNEQFF
TRBV18 | CASSPPNMNTEAFF
TRBV9 | CASSPTWTVSYEQYF
TRBV30 | CAWRGGSSYNEQFF
TRBV5-1 | CASGLGPPESNYGYTF
TRBV14 | CASSQGGGFANTEAFF